Shown below are 27 T cell receptor beta chains from a single sample sequenced in a study of blood T cells in healthy people across ages (dated by TCRdb to between 2015 and 2017). Libraries were constructed by 5' RACE. The reads were generated on an Illumina HiSeq 2500. A second PCR of about 7 to 12 cycles was performed with a sample-barcoded 5' primer and a J-beta primer mix. The public reads were reprocessed in TCRdb via fastp at Q25 and MiXCR, keeping in-frame beta chains. Each CDR3 protein gets just one entry, which takes the most common genes and DNA from the rows behind it. The sample table holds approximately 820,000 distinct CDR3 sequences, of which approximately 48% were seen once. The ten largest clones represent roughly 19% of the sample. Sequences were obtained from blood. Receptor source: a man in his sixties in good health.

This clonotype was found once. V usage is TRBV7-2 and J usage is TRBJ2-6; TRBD1 or TRBD2 may be the D gene (6 bases each). Trimming cost V 8 bases and J 4 bases, with 15 bases left between them. Germline CDR1 SGHTA, CDR2 FQGNSA. The CDR3 totals 15 residues. CDR3 sequence reads: CASVLRGLGANVLTF. CDR3 coding DNA: TGTGCCAGCGTCTTACGGGGGCTAGGGGCCAACGTCCTGACTTTC.

The chain uses TRBV9 and TRBJ2-7, with 7 bases aligning to TRBD1. The CDR3 covers 13 residues. From germline, CDR1 is SGDLS and CDR2 YYNGEE. J was trimmed by 7 bases and V by 0 bases; bases with no gene match: 4. CDR3: CASSVGTGHEQYF. CDR3 nucleotide sequence: TGTGCCAGCAGCGTAGGGACAGGTCATGAGCAGTACTTC.

V and J are TRBV7-2 and TRBJ2-7, with D unclear. Trimming removed 1 base from V and 2 bases from J, with 12 bases in between. The germline gives CDR1 SGHTA, CDR2 FQGNSA. This CDR3 comprises 15 residues. CDR3 DNA sequence: TGTGCCAGCAGCTTAGTAACCGGCAGAACCTACGAGCAGTACTTC. Translating it yields CASSLVTGRTYEQYF.

This clonotype has just a few counts. The CDR3 DNA reads as TGCAGTGCTGTACCCGGGACCTTCGCCACTGAAGCTTTCTTT. Amino acid sequence: CSAVPGTFATEAFF. The V and J genes are TRBV20-1 and TRBJ1-1, with D perhaps matching TRBD1 (5 bases). CDR3 length: 14 amino acids. Per the germline V gene, CDR1 is DFQATT and CDR2 is SNEGSKA (reference sequence). Between the trimmed V and J ends, which lost 5 bases and 4 bases, there was a span of 17 bases.

This clonotype was observed once. The chain has TRBV6-5 and TRBJ2-3; possibly TRBD2 for D (5 bases). This CDR3 contains 14 residues. Trimming pared 9 bases from V and 6 bases from J, leaving 19 bases between. The germline V gene has CDR1 MNHEY and CDR2 SVGAGI. CDR3 region: CASGQRPRVDTQYF. The CDR3 DNA follows: TGTGCCAGTGGCCAGCGGCCGAGGGTCGATACGCAGTATTTT.

The V gene is TRBV7-2, the J gene TRBJ1-2; D call uncertain. CDR3 length: 13 residues. Trimming pared 4 bases from V and 6 bases from J, leaving 12 bases between. Germline-derived CDR1 and CDR2 are SGHTA and FQGNSA. The CDR3 DNA reads TGTGCCAGCAGCTGGTCTATCGAAAATGGCTACACCTTC. Residues: CASSWSIENGYTF. The full variable domain, its missing parts supplied by reference TRBV7-2 and TRBJ1-2, is GAGVSQSPSNKVTEKGKDVELRCDPISGHTALYWYRQSLGQGLEFLIYFQGNSAPDKSGLPSDRFSAERTGGSVSTLTIQRTQQEDSAVYLCASSWSIENGYTFGSGTRLTVV.

The chain links TRBV28 to TRBJ2-7, with D possibly TRBD2 on 5 matching bases. CDR1 is MDHEN, CDR2 SYDVKM, per germline. V dropped 7 bases and J dropped 2 bases, with 9 bases sitting between them. The length of the CDR3 is 12 residues. This CDR3 reads CASNRGTYEQYF. DNA for the CDR3: TGTGCCAGCAATCGGGGTACCTACGAGCAGTACTTC.

The CDR3: CASTPDEYGYTF. The CDR3 DNA reads TGTGCCAGCACCCCGGACGAATATGGCTACACCTTC. The chain has TRBV6-2 or TRBV6-3 and TRBJ1-2; D unclear. The CDR3 runs to 12 residues. Germline V gene lookup returns CDR1 MNHEY and CDR2 SVGEGT. With 7 bases removed from V and 5 bases from J, the gap between germline ends came to 11 bases.

The CDR3 nucleotides read TGCGCCAGCAGCCAAGGGACAGGGCAAAATGAAAAACTGTTTTTT. Translation: CASSQGTGQNEKLFF. The V gene is TRBV4-1, the J gene TRBJ1-4; 8 nucleotides agree with TRBD1. CDR3 size: 15 residues. Germline V CDR1 and CDR2: MGHRA, YSYEKL. V shed 1 base, J shed 5 bases, and the junction held 3 bases outside the gene matches.

The V gene is TRBV28, the J gene TRBJ2-4; possible D gene TRBD2, 6 bases. The CDR3 covers 13 residues. V lost 10 bases to trimming and J lost 8 bases, with 18 bases between them. Germline lookup yields CDR1 MDHEN and CDR2 SYDVKM. CDR3 DNA sequence: TGTGCCACATTCTCGACAGAGCGGGACATTCAGTACTTC. Protein product: CATFSTERDIQYF.

This clonotype was observed many times. The chain links TRBV5-6 to TRBJ1-1; 8 bases are shared with TRBD1. The J segment lost 7 bases and the V segment lost 4 bases, leaving 6 bases of the junction unmatched. The CDR3 has 13 residues. Germline V gives CDR1 SGHDT, CDR2 YYEEEE. This CDR3 is CASSRQGRGEAFF. CDR3 coding DNA: TGTGCCAGCAGCAGACAGGGGAGAGGTGAAGCTTTCTTT.

This clonotype was detected a few times. The V call is TRBV28, the J call TRBJ1-4, with 9 bases lining up with TRBD1. V shed 5 bases and J 5 bases; nucleotides not matched to a gene: 3. The germline CDR1 and CDR2 sequences are MDHEN and SYDVKM. There are 14 residues in the CDR3. CDR3 DNA sequence: TGTGCCAGCAGTAAAGGACAGGGGAATGAAAAACTGTTTTTT. As protein: CASSKGQGNEKLFF.

This rearrangement joins TRBV7-6 to TRBJ2-5; D is possibly TRBD1 (7 bases). Trimming took 5 bases from V and 5 from J, leaving 15 bases between them. Looked up from germline, CDR1 is SGHVS and CDR2 is FNYEAQ. This CDR3 has 14 amino acids. The CDR3 reads CASSPSGGHETQYF. Here the CDR3 DNA reads TGTGCCAGCAGCCCATCAGGGGGGCACGAGACCCAGTACTTC.

The chain uses TRBV4-1 and TRBJ1-5; 7 bases line up with TRBD1. Germline V gives CDR1 MGHRA, CDR2 YSYEKL. V shed 3 bases, J shed 4 bases, and the junction held 3 bases outside the gene matches. The CDR3 totals 14 residues. Written as DNA, the CDR3 is TGCGCCAGCAGCCAGGACAGGTCTAATCAGCCCCAGCATTTT. It encodes CASSQDRSNQPQHF.

On this clonotype: At one end the junction does not follow the germline gene, possibly because of a read error. This rearrangement joins TRBV11-2 to TRBJ1-6, with D perhaps TRBD1 (5 bases). The CDR3 loop spans 13 amino acids. CDR1 is SGHAT, CDR2 FQNNGV, per germline. The CDR3 DNA sequence: TGTGCCAGCAGCGTAGAGAGGGGTTCACCCCTCCACTTT. It codes for CASSVERGSPLHF.

The rearrangement links TRBV6-2 or TRBV6-3 to TRBJ2-5; the D gene is possibly TRBD1 (6 bases). The J call could be wrong; TRBJ2-7 is a better fit for the DNA end. The CDR3 length is 16 residues. Germline assignment: CDR1 MNHEY and CDR2 SVGEGT. This chain's CDR3 is CASSYLIQGLSYEQYF. The DNA of the CDR3 is TGTGCCAGCAGTTACCTAATACAGGGCCTCTCCTACGAGCAGTACTTC.

V gene TRBV2 combines with J gene TRBJ1-1; D uncertain. Germline V gives CDR1 SNHLY, CDR2 FYNNEI. V gave up 11 bases and J gave up 4 bases, with 11 bases separating them. This CDR3 region has 11 residues. The CDR3: CASVRVTEAFF. The CDR3 DNA reads TGTGCCTCCGTCCGTGTCACTGAAGCTTTCTTT. The full variable domain, with the rest looked up from reference TRBV2 and TRBJ1-1, is EPEVTQTPSHQVTQMGQEVILRCVPISNHLYFYWYRQILGQKVEFLVSFYNNEISEKSEIFDDQFSVERPDGSNFTLKIRSTKLEDSAMYFCASVRVTEAFFGQGTRLTVV.

This sequence joins TRBV10-3 and TRBJ2-3, with 9 bases identical to TRBD1. After removal of 4 bases from V and 6 bases from J, the junction contained 11 bases not matched to a gene. The CDR3 is 16 residues long. The germline gives CDR1 ENHRY, CDR2 SYGVKD. CDR3 DNA sequence: TGTGCCATCAGTGTGGGCAATACAGGGGGCGCCGATACGCAGTATTTT. This gives the protein CAISVGNTGGADTQYF.

This clonotype was seen a handful of times. The chain uses TRBV18 and TRBJ2-5; TRBD2 agrees at 9 bases. CDR1 is KGHSH and CDR2 is LQKENI in the germline V gene. Trimming at V came to 2 bases and at J to 11 bases, leaving 12 bases not matched to a gene. The CDR3 is made up of 15 amino acids. CDR3 DNA sequence: TGTGCCAGCTCACCAGGCCTAGCGGGGAACAATGAGCAGTACTTC. This sequence encodes CASSPGLAGNNEQYF.

The CDR3 DNA reads TGTGCCAGCGCTAGCGGGGGGGCCCGGGGGCAGTTCTTC. It codes for CASASGGARGQFF. The chain employs TRBV2 and TRBJ2-1; 12 positions agree with TRBD2. Germline values: CDR1 SNHLY, CDR2 FYNNEI. V lost 8 bases and J lost 12; bases outside the gene matches: 8. The CDR3 runs to 13 residues.

V and J are TRBV3-1 and TRBJ1-1; the match to TRBD1 covers 11 bases. The germline V gene has CDR1 LGHDT and CDR2 YNNKEL (reference sequence). The CDR3 runs to 13 residues. J lost 10 bases, V lost 4 bases, and 5 bases had no gene match. CDR3 bases: TGTGCCAGCAGCCCTGGACAGGGGGCTTCAGCTTTCTTT. Protein: CASSPGQGASAFF.

V and J are TRBV20-1 and TRBJ2-1; 14 bases align to TRBD2. There are 16 residues in the CDR3. V trimming: 6 bases; J trimming: 4 bases; junction bases outside the gene matches: 8. In germline, CDR1 is DFQATT, CDR2 SNEGSKA (reference sequence). CDR3 in DNA: TGCAGTGCGCCGACTAGCGGGGGGGCGAATTACAATGAGCAGTTCTTC. This codes for CSAPTSGGANYNEQFF.

The sample holds many counts of this clonotype. The V gene is TRBV6-5, the J gene TRBJ2-7, with no clear D. Germline values: CDR1 MNHEY, CDR2 SVGAGI. V lost 7 bases and J 0 bases, leaving 10 bases between the germline ends. The CDR3 spans 13 residues. As DNA, the CDR3 is TGTGCCAGCACCTCCCGCTCCTCCTACGAGCAGTACTTC. This translates into CASTSRSSYEQYF.

In its sample, this clonotype was seen a few times. The chain carries TRBV28 and TRBJ2-7; D possibly corresponds to TRBD1 (6 bases). Germline CDR1 and CDR2: MDHEN and SYDVKM. Between the trimmed V and J ends, which lost 9 bases and 3 bases, there was a span of 12 bases. This CDR3 is built from 12 residues. The CDR3 bases are TGTGCCAGTGAAGAACAGGGCTACGAGCAGTACTTC. It translates to CASEEQGYEQYF.

This clonotype has only one observation. The chain couples TRBV7-2 to TRBJ2-5; 9 bases match TRBD2. Germline CDR1 and CDR2: SGHTA and FQGNSA. This CDR3 contains 17 residues. Losses at the gene ends were 1 base for V and 11 bases for J; bases not matched to a gene: 17. The CDR3 loop is CASSLVVAGTSLDVQYF. DNA for the CDR3: TGTGCCAGCAGCTTAGTAGTAGCCGGGACTAGCTTGGATGTGCAGTACTTC.

V and J are TRBV5-1 and TRBJ2-5; 14 bases align to TRBD2. The V gene's germline CDR1 is SGHRS and CDR2 YFSETQ. Germline trimming cut 4 bases from V and 5 bases from J; bases unmatched to any gene: 10. This CDR3 is built from 17 residues. CDR3 in amino acids: CASSTGTSGGGAETQYF. For the CDR3, the DNA is TGCGCCAGCAGCACTGGGACTAGCGGGGGAGGCGCGGAGACCCAGTACTTC.

This clonotype was detected a few times. This chain joins TRBV7-2 and TRBJ2-5, with TRBD2 matching 13 bases. This CDR3 is 14 amino acids long. CDR1 and CDR2 (germline): SGHTA, FQGNSA. Germline trimming cut 5 bases from V and 5 bases from J; bases unmatched to any gene: 2. CDR3 amino acids: CASSRGLAGETQYF. The CDR3 DNA reads TGTGCCAGCAGCCGGGGACTAGCGGGGGAGACCCAGTACTTC.